This passage covers 27 T cell receptor beta chains from one sample sequenced in a study of beta chain features in type 1 diabetes. Overall study findings and caveats: Shortening that was moderate but significant affected the TCRB CDR3s of Type 1 diabetes patients in all four CD4+ subsets.

Antigens of these TCRs are unknown. All of the isolated RNA was reverse transcribed, so expressed TCRB transcripts were sequenced. TCRdb's table, derived via immunoSEQ multiplex PCR, lists solely in-frame clones and lacks some. The data contain over 300,000 clones, roughly 8.8% of them singletons. Sequencing used central memory CD4+ T cells from blood. The receptors were sampled from a man aged 25-45 years with type 1 diabetes.

The chain is built from TRBV13 and TRBJ1-1; D is perhaps TRBD1 (5 bases). CDR1 is PRHDT, CDR2 FYEKMQ, per germline (reference sequence). V was trimmed by 4 bases and J by 1 base, leaving 16 bases between them. The CDR3 extends over 16 amino acids. CDR3 sequence: CASSSWGRDGNTEAFF. CDR3 in DNA: TGTGCCAGCAGCTCATGGGGGAGAGATGGGAACACTGAAGCTTTCTTT.

This clone was seen more than once but under ten times. This chain joins TRBV11-2 and TRBJ2-5; weak D call: TRBD2 (6 bases). Between the trimmed V and J ends, which lost 5 bases and 2 bases, there was a span of 15 bases. Germline CDR1 SGHAT, CDR2 FQNNGV. The CDR3 sequence is 15 residues long. The CDR3: CASSHKGLNQETQYF. The CDR3 region has the DNA TGTGCCAGCAGCCATAAGGGACTCAATCAAGAGACCCAGTACTTC.

This chain uses TRBV20-1 with TRBJ2-2; D is ambiguous. The V and J ends lost 5 bases and 4 bases respectively, with 5 bases between them. The CDR3 spans 11 residues. Per germline, CDR1 DFQATT and CDR2 SNEGSKA (reference sequence). The CDR3 DNA follows: TGCAGTGCTTACATCACCGGGGAGCTGTTTTTT. Translated, it gives CSAYITGELFF.

The V and J genes are TRBV14 and TRBJ1-6; 7 bases are shared with TRBD1. V trimming: 0 bases; J trimming: 3 bases; junction bases outside the gene matches: 5. This CDR3 has 17 amino acids. Germline CDR1 and CDR2: SGHDN and FVKESK. DNA for the CDR3: TGTGCCAGCAGCCAAGATCTTAGGGACAGCTATAATTCACCCCTCCACTTT. It codes for CASSQDLRDSYNSPLHF.

The CDR3 coding sequence is TGTGCCAGCAGCTACGGACAAAACTATGGCTACACCTTC. It translates to CASSYGQNYGYTF. The J gene is TRBJ1-2, the V gene TRBV11-2; a possible D gene is TRBD1 (5 bases). With 4 bases removed from V and 2 bases from J, the gap between germline ends came to 8 bases. CDR1 and CDR2 (germline): SGHAT, FQNNGV. The length of the CDR3 is 13 residues.

The chain employs TRBV10-3 and TRBJ1-2, with TRBD1 matching over 8 bases. This CDR3 region has 14 residues. CDR1 and CDR2 (germline): ENHRY, SYGVKD. J lost 3 bases, V lost 4 bases, and 4 bases had no gene match. As DNA, the CDR3 is TGTGCCATCAGTGGCTCGGACAGGGACTATGGCTACACCTTC. Its translation: CAISGSDRDYGYTF.

This sequence joins TRBV5-6 and TRBJ1-6, with D tentatively TRBD1 (6 bases). The CDR3 loop spans 14 amino acids. CDR1 is SGHDT, CDR2 YYEEEE, per germline. Trimming stripped 1 base from V and 10 bases from J, with 12 bases between. The CDR3 DNA follows: TGTGCCAGCAGCTTGACAGGGACCCGCTCACCCCTCCACTTT. Its translation is CASSLTGTRSPLHF.

The chain links TRBV5-1 to TRBJ1-6; maybe TRBD1 (5 bases). Germline CDR1 and CDR2: SGHRS and YFSETQ. The CDR3 is made up of 16 amino acids. V lost 0 bases and J 9 bases, leaving 16 bases between the germline ends. Here the CDR3 DNA reads TGCGCCAGCAGCTTGGAAGTGGGGACCGTGGGTTCACCCCTCCACTTT. Residues: CASSLEVGTVGSPLHF.

The chain combines TRBV2 with TRBJ2-7; a possible D gene is TRBD1 (5 bases). CDR1 and CDR2 from the germline V gene are SNHLY and FYNNEI. The CDR3 contains 13 residues. The V and J ends lost 3 bases and 2 bases respectively, with 8 bases between them. The CDR3 region is CASSDRVTYEQYF. In DNA form, the CDR3 reads TGTGCCAGCAGTGACAGGGTTACCTACGAGCAGTACTTC.

The table lists this clone with many counts. The rearrangement uses TRBV5-6 and TRBJ1-5, with D uncertain. Germline V gives CDR1 SGHDT, CDR2 YYEEEE. There are 12 residues in the CDR3. V lost 2 bases, J lost 7 bases, and 7 bases lay in between. For the CDR3, the DNA is TGTGCCAGCAGCTTTGCGGGGCAGCCCCAGCATTTT. Its translation: CASSFAGQPQHF.

The rearrangement uses TRBV7-2 and TRBJ2-6; 9 nucleotides agree with TRBD1. CDR3 length equals 15 residues. With V trimmed by 10 bases and J by 0 bases, 4 bases remained unmatched. Germline V CDR1 and CDR2: SGHTA, FQGNSA. The CDR3 reads CATGTGSSGANVLTF. The CDR3 DNA follows: TGTGCCACCGGGACAGGGAGCTCTGGGGCCAACGTCCTGACTTTC. The variable domain in full, completed from reference TRBV7-2 and TRBJ2-6, reads GAGVSQSPSNKVTEKGKDVELRCDPISGHTALYWYRQSLGQGLEFLIYFQGNSAPDKSGLPSDRFSAERTGGSVSTLTIQRTQQEDSAVYLCATGTGSSGANVLTFGAGSRLTVL.

The chain links TRBV5-4 to TRBJ2-3; D perhaps matches TRBD2 (6 bases). The CDR3 covers 17 residues. V was cut by 4 bases and J by 6 bases, with 24 bases left in between. Germline CDR1 and CDR2: SGHNT and YYREEE (reference sequence). Here the CDR3 reads CASSGNPGTQHRDTQYF. The CDR3 bases are TGTGCCAGCAGCGGAAACCCCGGGACTCAACATAGGGATACGCAGTATTTT.

The chain couples TRBV6-1 to TRBJ1-5; D not resolved. V gave up 1 base and J gave up 1 base, with 2 bases separating them. The CDR3 covers 13 residues. In germline, CDR1 is MNHNS, CDR2 SASEGT. CDR3 sequence reads: CASSEGSNQPQHF. Written as DNA, the CDR3 is TGTGCCAGCAGTGAAGGAAGCAATCAGCCCCAGCATTTT.

This chain joins TRBV28 and TRBJ2-4; 9 nucleotides match TRBD1. V shed 5 bases, J shed 6 bases, and the junction held 14 bases outside the gene matches. CDR3 length: 17 residues. CDR1 and CDR2 from the germline V gene are MDHEN and SYDVKM. The DNA of the CDR3 is TGTGCCAGCAGTCGAGTTCCCCAGACAGGGGGGGGAAACATTCAGTACTTC. As protein: CASSRVPQTGGGNIQYF.

This clone was observed many times. This chain uses TRBV18 with TRBJ2-2; D is perhaps TRBD1 (5 bases). V lost 0 bases and J lost 5, with 22 bases in between. CDR3 size: 19 residues. Germline values: CDR1 KGHSH, CDR2 LQKENI. The CDR3 DNA reads TGTGCCAGCTCACCACCTGATTGGAGAGACCCAAAGGGGACCGGGGAGCTGTTTTTT. Residues: CASSPPDWRDPKGTGELFF.

As for this clone: Other DNA sequences within the sample encode an identical CDR3. The chain couples TRBV9 to TRBJ2-1; D is unclear. Germline V CDR1 and CDR2: SGDLS, YYNGEE. V shed 0 bases and J shed 1 base, with 8 bases lying between them. The length of the CDR3 is 15 residues. The CDR3 sequence: CASSVEGGSYNEQFF. CDR3 in DNA: TGTGCCAGCAGCGTAGAAGGCGGTTCCTACAATGAGCAGTTCTTC.

The chain has TRBV20-1 and TRBJ2-7, with TRBD1 as a possible D gene (6 bases). Trimming stripped 6 bases from V and 6 bases from J, with 12 bases between. There are 11 residues in the CDR3. Germline V CDR1 and CDR2: DFQATT, SNEGSKA (reference sequence). For the CDR3, the DNA is TGCAGTGCAGGACGGGACATCGAGCAGTACTTC. Amino acids: CSAGRDIEQYF.

This clone was detected only a few times. The chain recombines TRBV10-1 with TRBJ2-7; D may correspond to TRBD1 or TRBD2 (5 bases each). This CDR3 has 15 residues. V lost 2 bases and J lost 0, with 11 bases in between. Germline lookup yields CDR1 WNHNN and CDR2 SYGVQD (reference sequence). The CDR3 protein is CASSERGARSYEQYF. The DNA of the CDR3 is TGCGCCAGCAGTGAGCGAGGGGCCCGCTCCTACGAGCAGTACTTC.

This clone was recorded a few times. This chain connects TRBV5-1 to TRBJ2-1; 13 positions match TRBD2. Germline-derived CDR1 and CDR2 are SGHRS and YFSETQ. This CDR3 has 16 amino acids. With V trimmed by 4 bases and J by 3 bases, 4 bases remained unmatched. Written as DNA, the CDR3 is TGCGCCAGCAGCCCGGGGACTAGCGGGATCTACAATGAGCAGTTCTTC. This codes for CASSPGTSGIYNEQFF.

This clone showed up just a few times. The V call is TRBV6-5, the J call TRBJ1-1; D remains ambiguous. The CDR3 covers 12 residues. Germline lookup yields CDR1 MNHEY and CDR2 SVGAGI. V gave up 5 bases and J gave up 11 bases, with 15 bases separating them. The CDR3 loop is CASSPRLFVAFF. CDR3 in DNA: TGTGCCAGCAGTCCCCGACTGTTTGTCGCTTTCTTT.

This clone was counted a few times. The V call is TRBV25-1, the J call TRBJ2-7; 11 bases fit TRBD1. The CDR3 loop spans 16 amino acids. The germline gives CDR1 MGHDK, CDR2 SYGVNS. The trim removed 3 bases at V and 5 bases at J, leaving 9 bases unmatched. The CDR3 reads CASSEPRGQGAHEQYF. CDR3 DNA sequence: TGTGCCAGCAGTGAGCCCCGAGGACAGGGGGCTCACGAGCAGTACTTC.

The chain has TRBV7-2 and TRBJ2-5; no definite D call. The V gene lost 5 bases and the J gene lost 5 bases, with 12 bases spanning the gap. CDR3 length equals 13 residues. CDR1 is SGHTA and CDR2 is FQGNSA in the germline V gene. In nucleotides, the CDR3 is TGTGCCAGCAGCCCTACCCGGAAGGAGACCCAGTACTTC. It yields the protein CASSPTRKETQYF.

This clone was seen only a few times. The rearrangement links TRBV6-5 to TRBJ1-5; tentatively, D is TRBD1 (6 bases). The V end lost 6 bases, the J end lost 3 bases, and 12 bases lay between the germline ends. This CDR3 contains 14 residues. Per the germline V gene, CDR1 is MNHEY and CDR2 is SVGAGI. The CDR3 here is CASRKGGPNQPQHF. CDR3 DNA sequence: TGTGCCAGCAGAAAGGGGGGGCCCAATCAGCCCCAGCATTTT.

This clone was picked up a small number of times. The chain uses TRBV4-3 and TRBJ2-7; no reliable D call. This CDR3 comprises 14 residues. Germline loops: CDR1 LGHNA, CDR2 YSLEER. Deletions cut 0 bases from V and 0 bases from J, with 6 bases between. The chain's CDR3 is CASSQDGGSYEQYF. CDR3 nucleotides: TGCGCCAGCAGCCAAGACGGCGGCTCCTACGAGCAGTACTTC.

The rearrangement joins TRBV6-5 to TRBJ2-5; no definite D call. V was trimmed by 0 bases and J by 4 bases, leaving 6 bases between them. CDR1 MNHEY and CDR2 SVGAGI come from the germline V gene. CDR3 length equals 13 residues. The CDR3 is CASSYSIVETQYF. The DNA of the CDR3 is TGTGCCAGCAGTTACTCGATAGTAGAGACCCAGTACTTC.

The rearrangement joins TRBV29-1 to TRBJ1-2, with D tentatively TRBD1 (6 bases). The V end was cut by 3 bases, the J end by 5 bases, with 13 bases between. This CDR3 is built from 13 residues. Looked up from germline, CDR1 is SQVTM and CDR2 is ANQGSEA. Here the CDR3 reads CSVDSGVRYGYTF. The CDR3 DNA follows: TGCAGCGTTGATTCAGGGGTGAGGTATGGCTACACCTTC.

The CDR3 here is CASLASGATQYF. The CDR3 DNA sequence: TGTGCCAGTTTGGCTAGCGGCGCTACGCAGTATTTT. V and J are TRBV28 and TRBJ2-3; 7 nucleotides line up with TRBD2. The V segment lost 9 bases and the J segment 8 bases; nucleotides outside the gene matches: 8. The CDR3 has 12 amino acids. Germline CDR1 MDHEN, CDR2 SYDVKM.